This T cell receptor (beta chain) was recovered during a study of cytomegalovirus exposure and HLA in healthy donors. Study findings and constraints: Among CMV-associated TCR beta chains, most appeared HLA-restricted in a later analysis. Testing in vitro showed three CMV-associated chains specific for CMV antigens.

Note on this clone: Its antigen is unidentified.

Donors counted as nominally healthy when sampled, yet unrecorded immune exposures were likely. The PCR ran on 60 Vbeta and 13 Jbeta primers. The assay was immunoSEQ multiplex PCR, and TCRdb's table has in-frame clones only and misses some. This table holds 130,000 or so clones. Per germline, CDR1 SGHRS and CDR2 YFSETQ. V was shortened by 4 bases and J by 0 bases, with 11 bases between the two germline ends. The length of the CDR3 is 15 residues. This receptor was identified in a woman aged 18-35 years in good health and CMV-seronegative. Sequencing was carried out using PBMCs. The chain is built from TRBV5-1 and TRBJ1-5, with D possibly TRBD1 on 6 matching bases. CDR3 residues: CASSQGTSSNQPQHF. CDR3 DNA sequence: TGCGCCAGCAGCCAGGGGACAAGTAGCAATCAGCCCCAGCATTTT.